The clone carrying this TCR beta chain was recorded a few times. Antigen: not known. The primer mix had 60 Vbeta and 13 Jbeta primers. The method was immunoSEQ multiplex PCR; TCRdb's version includes in-frame clones alone and lacks a portion of them. The data show 110,000 or so clones, roughly two thirds seen once. There were likely unrecorded immune exposures, though donors were nominally healthy when sampled. Germline loops: CDR1 LGHNT, CDR2 FRNRAP. This CDR3 spans 14 amino acids. Trimming at V came to 5 bases and at J to 5 bases, leaving 4 bases not matched to a gene. The data stem from a study of cytomegalovirus exposure and HLA in healthy donors. General study points: Data from an earlier analysis indicated that most TCR beta V segments were productive either about 87% or about 30% of the time.

Sequenced: PBMCs. The chain is built from TRBV12-5 and TRBJ2-7, with TRBD1 matching over 12 bases. The receptor comes from a man aged 18 to 29 in good health and CMV-seropositive. CDR3 in DNA: TGTGCTAGTGGTCAGGGGACAGGGGGCCACGAGCAGTACGTC. It is translated as CASGQGTGGHEQYV.